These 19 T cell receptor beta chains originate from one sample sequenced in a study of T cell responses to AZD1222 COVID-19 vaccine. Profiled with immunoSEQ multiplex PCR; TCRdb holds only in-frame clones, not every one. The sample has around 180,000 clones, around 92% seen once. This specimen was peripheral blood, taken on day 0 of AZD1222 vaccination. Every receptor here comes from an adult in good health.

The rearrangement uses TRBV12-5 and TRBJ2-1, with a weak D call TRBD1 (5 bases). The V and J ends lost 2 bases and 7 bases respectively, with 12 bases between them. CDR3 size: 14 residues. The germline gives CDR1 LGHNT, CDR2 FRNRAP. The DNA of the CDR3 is TGTGCTAGTGGTTTGAATCGACAGAGAAATGAGCAGTTCTTC. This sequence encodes CASGLNRQRNEQFF.

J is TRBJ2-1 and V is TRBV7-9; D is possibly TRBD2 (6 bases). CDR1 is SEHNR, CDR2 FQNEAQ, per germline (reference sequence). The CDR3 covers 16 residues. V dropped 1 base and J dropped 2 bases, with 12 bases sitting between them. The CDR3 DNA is TGTGCCAGCAGCTTAGTAGTGGGAGGCACCTACAATGAGCAGTTCTTC. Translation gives CASSLVVGGTYNEQFF.

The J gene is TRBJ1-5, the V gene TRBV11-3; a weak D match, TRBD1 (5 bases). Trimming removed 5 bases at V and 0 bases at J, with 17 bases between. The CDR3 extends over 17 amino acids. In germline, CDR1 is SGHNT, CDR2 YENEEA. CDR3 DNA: TGTGCCAGCAGCCCCCCCGACAGTCGTAATAGCAATCAGCCCCAGCATTTT. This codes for CASSPPDSRNSNQPQHF.

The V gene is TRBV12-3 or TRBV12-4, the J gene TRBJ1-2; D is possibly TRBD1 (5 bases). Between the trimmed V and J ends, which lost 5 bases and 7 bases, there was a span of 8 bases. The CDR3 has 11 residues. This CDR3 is CASSGGSGYTF. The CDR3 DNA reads TGTGCCAGCAGTGGGGGGAGTGGCTACACCTTC.

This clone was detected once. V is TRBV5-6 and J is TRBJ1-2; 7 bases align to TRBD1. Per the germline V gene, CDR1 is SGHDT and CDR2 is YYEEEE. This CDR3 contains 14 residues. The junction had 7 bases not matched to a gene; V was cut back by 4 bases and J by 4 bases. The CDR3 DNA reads TGTGCCAGCAGCCCGACCGGGACAGTCTATGGCTACACCTTC. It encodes CASSPTGTVYGYTF.

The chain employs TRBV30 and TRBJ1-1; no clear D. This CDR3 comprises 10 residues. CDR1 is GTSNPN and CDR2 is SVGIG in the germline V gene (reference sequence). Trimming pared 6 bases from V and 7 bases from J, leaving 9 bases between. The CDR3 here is CACSPGEAFF. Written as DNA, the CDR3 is TGTGCCTGTAGTCCAGGTGAAGCTTTCTTT.

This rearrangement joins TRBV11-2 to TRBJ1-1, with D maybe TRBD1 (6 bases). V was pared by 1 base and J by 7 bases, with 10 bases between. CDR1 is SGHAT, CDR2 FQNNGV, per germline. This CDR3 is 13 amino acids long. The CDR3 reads CASSLGGQLEAFF. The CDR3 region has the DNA TGTGCCAGCAGCTTAGGCGGACAGCTTGAAGCTTTCTTT.

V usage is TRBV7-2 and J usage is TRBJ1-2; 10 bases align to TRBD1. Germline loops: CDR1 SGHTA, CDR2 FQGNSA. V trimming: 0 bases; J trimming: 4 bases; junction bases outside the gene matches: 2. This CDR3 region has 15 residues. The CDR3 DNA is TGTGCCAGCAGCTTAGCAGGGACAGGGGTCTATGGCTACACCTTC. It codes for CASSLAGTGVYGYTF.

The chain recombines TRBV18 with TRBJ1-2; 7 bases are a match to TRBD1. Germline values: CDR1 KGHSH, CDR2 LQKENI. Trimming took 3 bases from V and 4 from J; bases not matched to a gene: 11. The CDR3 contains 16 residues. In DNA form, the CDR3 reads TGTGCCAGCTCACCCGCCCTGACAGGGAACGGCTATGGCTACACCTTC. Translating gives CASSPALTGNGYGYTF.

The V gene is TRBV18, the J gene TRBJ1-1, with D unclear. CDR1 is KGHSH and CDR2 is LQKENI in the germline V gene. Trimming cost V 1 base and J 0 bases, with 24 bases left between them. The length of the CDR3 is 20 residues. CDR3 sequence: CASSPQEWSPNDPMNTEAFF. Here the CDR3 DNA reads TGTGCCAGCTCACCACAAGAATGGAGTCCGAACGATCCCATGAACACTGAAGCTTTCTTT.

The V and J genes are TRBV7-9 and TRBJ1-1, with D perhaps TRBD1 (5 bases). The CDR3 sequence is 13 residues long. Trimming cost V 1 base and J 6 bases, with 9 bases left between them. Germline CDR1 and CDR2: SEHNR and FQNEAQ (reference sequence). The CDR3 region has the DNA TGTGCCAGCAGCTTAGGGGGGTTTCCTGAAGCTTTCTTT. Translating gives CASSLGGFPEAFF.

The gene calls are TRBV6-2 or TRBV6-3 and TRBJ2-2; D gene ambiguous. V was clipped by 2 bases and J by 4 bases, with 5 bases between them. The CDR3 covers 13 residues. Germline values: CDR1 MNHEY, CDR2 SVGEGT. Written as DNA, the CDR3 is TGTGCCAGCAGTTACGGGCCCACCGGGGAGCTGTTTTTT. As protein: CASSYGPTGELFF.

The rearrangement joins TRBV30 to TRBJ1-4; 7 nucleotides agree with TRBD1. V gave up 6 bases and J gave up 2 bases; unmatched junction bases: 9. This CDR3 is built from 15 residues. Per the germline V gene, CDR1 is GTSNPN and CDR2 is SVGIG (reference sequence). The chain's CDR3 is CACPRTGATNEKLFF. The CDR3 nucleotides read TGTGCCTGTCCCCGCACAGGGGCGACTAATGAAAAACTGTTTTTT.

CDR3 loop: CASSISGNTEAFF. The CDR3 coding sequence is TGTGCCAGCAGTATCAGCGGCAACACTGAAGCTTTCTTT. The rearrangement uses TRBV11-3 and TRBJ1-1; D gene unclear. The CDR3 runs 13 residues. From germline, CDR1 is SGHNT and CDR2 YENEEA. Trimming shortened V by 6 bases and J by 2 bases, and 10 bases separated the two germline ends.

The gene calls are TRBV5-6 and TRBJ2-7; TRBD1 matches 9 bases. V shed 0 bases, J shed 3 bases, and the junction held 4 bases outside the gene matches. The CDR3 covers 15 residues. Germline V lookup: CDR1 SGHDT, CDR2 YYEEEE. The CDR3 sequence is CASSLVLTGGYEQYV. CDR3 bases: TGTGCCAGCAGCTTGGTTTTGACAGGGGGCTACGAGCAGTACGTC.

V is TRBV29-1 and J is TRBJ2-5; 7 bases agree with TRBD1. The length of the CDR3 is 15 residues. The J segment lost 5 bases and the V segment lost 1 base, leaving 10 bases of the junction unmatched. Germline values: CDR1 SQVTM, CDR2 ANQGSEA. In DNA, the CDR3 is TGCAGCGTTGAAGCTACGACAGGGTGGGTGGAGACCCAGTACTTC. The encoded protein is CSVEATTGWVETQYF.

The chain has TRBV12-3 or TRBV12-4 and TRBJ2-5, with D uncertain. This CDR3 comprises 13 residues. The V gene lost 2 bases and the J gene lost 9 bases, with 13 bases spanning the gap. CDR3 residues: CASSLLATMAQYF. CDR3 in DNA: TGTGCCAGCAGTTTACTGGCTACCATGGCCCAGTACTTC.

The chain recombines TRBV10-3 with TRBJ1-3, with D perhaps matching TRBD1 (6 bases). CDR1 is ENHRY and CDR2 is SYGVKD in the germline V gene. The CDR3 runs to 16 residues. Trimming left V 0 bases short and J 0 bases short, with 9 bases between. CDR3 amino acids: CAISESGQHSGNTIYF. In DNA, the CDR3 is TGTGCCATCAGTGAGTCAGGACAGCACTCTGGAAACACCATATATTTT.

The CDR3 DNA sequence: TGTGCCAGCAGTTACTCGGCCGGCCGGGACAGAATATTGGGTTCCTACGAGCAGTACGTC. Residues: CASSYSAGRDRILGSYEQYV. The genes are TRBV6-2 or TRBV6-3 and TRBJ2-7, with 7 bases matching TRBD1. The CDR3 runs 20 residues. Trimming cost V 0 bases and J 1 base; bases outside gene matches: 18. CDR1 is MNHEY and CDR2 is SVGEGT in the germline V gene.